This T cell receptor beta chain was sequenced in a study of cytomegalovirus exposure and HLA in healthy donors. The CDR3 length is 16 residues. The germline V gene has CDR1 SGHRS and CDR2 YFSETQ. V dropped 8 bases and J dropped 2 bases, with 22 bases sitting between them. The method was immunoSEQ multiplex PCR; TCRdb's version includes in-frame clones alone and lacks a portion of them. The data hold 150,000 to 200,000 clones, with about 83% observed a single time. J is TRBJ2-5 and V is TRBV5-1; D possibly corresponds to TRBD2 (5 bases). This sequence originates from a woman aged 25 to 45 in good health and CMV-seronegative. Sequencing was done on a sample of PBMCs. CDR3 amino acids: CARPRPGTRLQETQYF. The CDR3 nucleotides read TGCGCCAGACCGCGGCCGGGAACCCGCCTACAAGAGACCCAGTACTTC.